This TCR beta chain was recorded in a study of blood T cell repertoires in COVID-19. Only in-frame clones appear in the TCRdb table, and some are missing; sequencing was by immunoSEQ multiplex PCR. The data contain about 160,000 clones, roughly 80% of them seen just once; the ten biggest clones take up about 3.4%. Per the germline V gene, CDR1 is MNHEY and CDR2 is SVGAGI. The CDR3 consists of 16 residues. The junction had 7 bases not matched to a gene; V was cut back by 2 bases and J by 7 bases. The sample holds one count of this clone. V is TRBV6-5 and J is TRBJ2-2; 10 nucleotides match TRBD1. This receptor was obtained from an older woman who had recovered from COVID-19. The sample consisted of PBMCs or T cells enriched from blood (not recorded which). The CDR3 DNA sequence: TGTGCCAGCAGTTACGAGGGACAGGGGCACAACGGGGAGCTGTTTTTT. This encodes CASSYEGQGHNGELFF.